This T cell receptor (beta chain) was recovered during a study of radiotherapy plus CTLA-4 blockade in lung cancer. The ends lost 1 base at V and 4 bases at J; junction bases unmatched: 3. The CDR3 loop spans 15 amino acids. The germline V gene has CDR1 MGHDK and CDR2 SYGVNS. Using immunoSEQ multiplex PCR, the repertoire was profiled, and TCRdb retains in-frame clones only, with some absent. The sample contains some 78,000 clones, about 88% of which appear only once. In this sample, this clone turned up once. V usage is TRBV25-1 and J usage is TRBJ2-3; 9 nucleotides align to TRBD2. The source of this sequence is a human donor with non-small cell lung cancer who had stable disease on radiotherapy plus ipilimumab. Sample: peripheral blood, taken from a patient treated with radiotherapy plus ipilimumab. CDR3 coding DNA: TGTGCCAGCAGTGAATTTGCGGGGGGGGCAGATACGCAGTATTTT. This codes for CASSEFAGGADTQYF.